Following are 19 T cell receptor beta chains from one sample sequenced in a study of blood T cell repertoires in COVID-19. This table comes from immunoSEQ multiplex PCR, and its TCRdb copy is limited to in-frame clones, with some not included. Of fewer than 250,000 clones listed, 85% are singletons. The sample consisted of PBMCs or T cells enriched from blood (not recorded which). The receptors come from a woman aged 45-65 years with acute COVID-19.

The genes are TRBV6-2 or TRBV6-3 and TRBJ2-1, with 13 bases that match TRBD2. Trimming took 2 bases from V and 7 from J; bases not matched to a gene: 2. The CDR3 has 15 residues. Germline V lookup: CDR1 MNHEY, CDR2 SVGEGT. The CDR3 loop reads CASSYKLAGGNEQFF. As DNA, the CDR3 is TGTGCCAGCAGTTACAAACTAGCGGGGGGGAATGAGCAGTTCTTC.

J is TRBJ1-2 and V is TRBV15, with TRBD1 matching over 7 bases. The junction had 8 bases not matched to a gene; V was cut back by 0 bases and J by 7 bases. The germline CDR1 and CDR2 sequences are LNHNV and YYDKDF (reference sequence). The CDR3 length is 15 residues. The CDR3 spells CATSRDWAGGGGYTF. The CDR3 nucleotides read TGTGCCACCAGCAGAGATTGGGCAGGGGGAGGTGGCTACACCTTC.

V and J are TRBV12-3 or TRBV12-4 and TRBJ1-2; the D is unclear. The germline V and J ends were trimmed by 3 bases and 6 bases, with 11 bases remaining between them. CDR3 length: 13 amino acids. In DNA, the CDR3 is TGTGCCAGCAGTTTCTCTCGGGAACATGGCTACACCTTC. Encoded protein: CASSFSREHGYTF.

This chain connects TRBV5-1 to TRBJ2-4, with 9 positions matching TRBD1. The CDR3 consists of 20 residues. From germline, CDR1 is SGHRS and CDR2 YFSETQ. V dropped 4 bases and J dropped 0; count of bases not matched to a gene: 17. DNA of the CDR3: TGCGCCAGCAGCGCCGGGGGACAGGGATTAGGTCCTATAGCCAAAAACATTCAGTACTTC. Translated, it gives CASSAGGQGLGPIAKNIQYF.

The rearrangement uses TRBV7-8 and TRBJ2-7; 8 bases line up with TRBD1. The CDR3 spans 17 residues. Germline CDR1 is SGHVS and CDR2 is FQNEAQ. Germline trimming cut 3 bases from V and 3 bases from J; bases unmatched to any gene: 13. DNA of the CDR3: TGTGCCAGCAGCTTTATTATGTGGGACAGGCGGAACTACGAGCAGTACTTC. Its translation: CASSFIMWDRRNYEQYF.

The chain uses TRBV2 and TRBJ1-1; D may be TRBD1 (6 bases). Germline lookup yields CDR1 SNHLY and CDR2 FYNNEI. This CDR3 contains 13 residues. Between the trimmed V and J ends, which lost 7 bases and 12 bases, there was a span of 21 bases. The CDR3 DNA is TGTGCCAGCATTCGCGAGGGGGTCACTGTGTCTTTCTTT. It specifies CASIREGVTVSFF.

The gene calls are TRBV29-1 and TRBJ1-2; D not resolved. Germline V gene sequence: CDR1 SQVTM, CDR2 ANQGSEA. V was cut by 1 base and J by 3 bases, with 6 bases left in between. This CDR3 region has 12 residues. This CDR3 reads CSVEGEHYGYTF. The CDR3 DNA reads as TGCAGCGTTGAAGGGGAGCACTATGGCTACACCTTC.

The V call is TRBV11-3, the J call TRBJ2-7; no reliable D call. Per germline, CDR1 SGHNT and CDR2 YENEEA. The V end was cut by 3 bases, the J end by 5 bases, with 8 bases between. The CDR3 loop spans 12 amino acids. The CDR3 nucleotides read TGTGCCAGCAGCTTCCTTGTAGACGAGCAGTACTTC. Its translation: CASSFLVDEQYF.

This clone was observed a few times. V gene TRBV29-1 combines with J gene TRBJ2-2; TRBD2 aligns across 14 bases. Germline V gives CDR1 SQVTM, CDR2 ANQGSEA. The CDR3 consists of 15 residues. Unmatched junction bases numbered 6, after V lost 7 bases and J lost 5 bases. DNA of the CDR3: TGCAGCGCTTCGACTAGCGGGGGGGGAACCGGGGAGCTGTTTTTT. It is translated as CSASTSGGGTGELFF.

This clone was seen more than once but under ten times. CDR3 loop: CASSRLGQGTNTGELFF. DNA for the CDR3: TGTGCCAGCAGTCGGCTGGGACAGGGGACGAACACCGGGGAGCTGTTTTTT. The chain carries TRBV27 and TRBJ2-2, with TRBD1 identical over 10 bases. This CDR3 has 17 amino acids. V lost 5 bases and J lost 0; bases outside the gene matches: 6. Germline CDR1 is MNHEY and CDR2 is SMNVEV (reference sequence).

The CDR3 sequence: CASSQAGGYNEQFF. CDR3 coding DNA: TGTGCCAGCAGCCAGGCAGGGGGCTACAATGAGCAGTTCTTC. V and J are TRBV3-1 (or the pseudogene TRBV3-2) and TRBJ2-1, with 7 bases identical to TRBD1. With V trimmed by 3 bases and J by 3 bases, 2 bases remained unmatched. The CDR3 sequence is 14 residues long. From germline, CDR1 is LGHDT and CDR2 YNNKEL (reference sequence).

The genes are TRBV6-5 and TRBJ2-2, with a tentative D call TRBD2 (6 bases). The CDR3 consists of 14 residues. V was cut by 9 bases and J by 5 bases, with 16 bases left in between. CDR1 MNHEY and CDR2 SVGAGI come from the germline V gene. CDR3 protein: CASCGHGGTGELFF. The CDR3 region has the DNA TGTGCCAGTTGTGGACATGGGGGGACCGGGGAGCTGTTTTTT.

CDR3 sequence (DNA): TGTGCCAGCAGTTACTCGAGAGGGAGTAACTATGGCTACACCTTC. It translates to CASSYSRGSNYGYTF. The V and J genes are TRBV6-5 and TRBJ1-2; D not resolved. There are 15 residues in the CDR3. The V gene lost 0 bases and the J gene lost 1 base, with 9 bases spanning the gap. In germline, CDR1 is MNHEY, CDR2 SVGAGI.

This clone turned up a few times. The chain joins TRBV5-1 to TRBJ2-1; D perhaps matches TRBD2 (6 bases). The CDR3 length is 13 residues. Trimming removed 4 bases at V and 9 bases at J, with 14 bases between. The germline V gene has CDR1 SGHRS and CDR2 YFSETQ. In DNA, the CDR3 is TGCGCCAGCAGCGTAGAGGCGGAGGGTGAGCAGTTCTTC. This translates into CASSVEAEGEQFF.

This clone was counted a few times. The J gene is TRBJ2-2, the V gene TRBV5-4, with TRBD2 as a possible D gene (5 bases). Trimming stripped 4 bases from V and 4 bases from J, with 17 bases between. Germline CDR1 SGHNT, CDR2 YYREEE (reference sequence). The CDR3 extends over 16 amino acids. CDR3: CASSPSRGVTTGELFF. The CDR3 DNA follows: TGTGCCAGCAGCCCAAGCCGGGGAGTGACCACCGGGGAGCTGTTTTTT.

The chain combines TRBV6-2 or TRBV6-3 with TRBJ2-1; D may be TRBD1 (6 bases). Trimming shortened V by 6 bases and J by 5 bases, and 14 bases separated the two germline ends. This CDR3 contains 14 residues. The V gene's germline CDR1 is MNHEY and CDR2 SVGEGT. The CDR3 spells CASSRDTVNNEQFF. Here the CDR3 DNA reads TGTGCCAGCAGCCGGGACACGGTAAACAATGAGCAGTTCTTC.

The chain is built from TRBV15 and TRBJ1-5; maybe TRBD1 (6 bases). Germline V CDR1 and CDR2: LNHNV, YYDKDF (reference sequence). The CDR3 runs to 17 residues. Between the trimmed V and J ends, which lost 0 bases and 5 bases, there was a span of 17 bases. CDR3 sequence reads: CATSRDHGQGSHQPQHF. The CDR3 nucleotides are TGTGCCACCAGCAGAGATCACGGGCAGGGGTCCCATCAGCCCCAGCATTTT.

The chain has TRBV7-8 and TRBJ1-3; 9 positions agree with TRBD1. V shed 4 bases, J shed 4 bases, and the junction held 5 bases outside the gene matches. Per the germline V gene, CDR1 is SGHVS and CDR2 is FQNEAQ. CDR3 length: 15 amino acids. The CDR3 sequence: CASSSGTGIGNTIYF. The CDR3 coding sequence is TGTGCCAGCAGCTCCGGGACAGGGATCGGAAACACCATATATTTT.

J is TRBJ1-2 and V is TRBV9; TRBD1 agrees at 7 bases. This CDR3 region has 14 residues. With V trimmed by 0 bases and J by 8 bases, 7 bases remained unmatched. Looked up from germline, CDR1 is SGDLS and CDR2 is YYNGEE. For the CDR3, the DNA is TGTGCCAGCAGCGTAGAGGGACAGCTACGCGGCTACACCTTC. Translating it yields CASSVEGQLRGYTF.